The sequence of this TCR beta chain was determined in a study of CD8 T cells in Susac syndrome. Background on the study: Sequencing included Susac syndrome patients, five or six of them with active disease and roughly eight in remission.

With random hexamers, reverse transcription was performed on about 0.5 to 1 ug of RNA. The CDR3 of TCR beta was amplified by immunoSEQ multiplex PCR across 54 Vbeta and 13 Jbeta. TCRdb redid the calling of the immunoSEQ multiplex PCR reads with MiXCR, one entry per CDR3 protein. The table has about 80,000 distinct CDR3 sequences, roughly 91% seen once. This CDR3 has 14 residues. J gave up 4 bases and V 6 bases, and 7 bases lay outside the gene matches. Germline V lookup: CDR1 SNHLY, CDR2 FYNNEI. The V gene is TRBV2, the J gene TRBJ2-5; TRBD2 aligns across 8 bases. The sequence was collected from a human donor with Susac syndrome. Material: CD4+ T cells from PBMCs. The CDR3 nucleotides read TGTGCCAGCAGATCGGGACTAGAGCGAGAGACCCAGTACTTC. The encoded protein is CASRSGLERETQYF. Full variable domain (remainder filled in from reference TRBV2 and TRBJ2-5): EPEVTQTPSHQVTQMGQEVILRCVPISNHLYFYWYRQILGQKVEFLVSFYNNEISEKSEIFDDQFSVERPDGSNFTLKIRSTKLEDSAMYFCASRSGLERETQYFGPGTRLLVL.